The 29 T cell receptor beta chains in this list originate from one sample, sequenced in a study of OX40 agonist ivuxolimab in advanced cancers. TCRdb keeps only in-frame clones here, not all; method: immunoSEQ multiplex PCR. The sample yields 40,000 to 45,000 clones, nearly 90% seen once. Sequenced here: CD4+ or CD8+ T cells sorted from blood, sampled in a trial of the OX40 agonist ivuxolimab. These receptors originate from an adult with an advanced solid tumor such as melanoma, head and neck, liver or kidney cancer.

This chain joins TRBV28 and TRBJ2-6, with D possibly matching TRBD1 (5 bases). The CDR3 is 16 residues long. V dropped 5 bases and J dropped 0 bases, with 11 bases sitting between them. The germline gives CDR1 MDHEN, CDR2 SYDVKM. The chain's CDR3 is CASSIQAASGANVLTF. CDR3 coding DNA: TGTGCCAGCAGTATACAGGCGGCCTCTGGGGCCAACGTCCTGACTTTC.

This clone was counted only a few times. The chain couples TRBV6-5 to TRBJ1-6, with 7 bases lining up with TRBD1. From germline, CDR1 is MNHEY and CDR2 SVGAGI. Unmatched junction bases numbered 5, after V lost 2 bases and J lost 7 bases. This CDR3 contains 15 residues. CDR3 sequence reads: CASSYQGGRNSPLHF. The CDR3 DNA follows: TGTGCCAGCAGTTACCAGGGGGGAAGGAATTCACCCCTCCACTTT.

The rearrangement links TRBV18 to TRBJ2-6, with TRBD1 as a possible D gene (5 bases). The CDR3 sequence is 19 residues long. The germline V and J ends were trimmed by 2 bases and 0 bases, with 17 bases remaining between them. Germline V lookup: CDR1 KGHSH, CDR2 LQKENI. This CDR3 is CASSPRQQNILSGANVLTF. The CDR3 DNA sequence: TGTGCCAGCTCACCAAGACAGCAGAATATCCTCTCTGGGGCCAACGTCCTGACTTTC.

The chain is built from TRBV18 and TRBJ2-3; a weak D match, TRBD2 (6 bases). This CDR3 has 16 residues. In germline, CDR1 is KGHSH, CDR2 LQKENI. Trimming shortened V by 0 bases and J by 1 base, and 11 bases separated the two germline ends. The CDR3 loop is CASSPPGSRRTDTQYF. The CDR3, as DNA: TGTGCCAGCTCACCACCCGGGAGTCGTCGCACAGATACGCAGTATTTT.

V and J are TRBV27 and TRBJ2-3, with 16 bases matching TRBD2. CDR1 is MNHEY and CDR2 is SMNVEV in the germline V gene (reference sequence). This CDR3 is built from 19 residues. The V segment lost 7 bases and the J segment 5 bases; nucleotides outside the gene matches: 15. The CDR3 protein is CASNLGRGLAGGLKDTQYF. Here the CDR3 DNA reads TGTGCCAGCAATCTAGGGCGGGGACTAGCGGGAGGGCTCAAAGATACGCAGTATTTT.

This clone was observed a single time. The chain has TRBV5-1 and TRBJ2-7; weak D call: TRBD1 (7 bases). The CDR3 covers 17 residues. Deletions cut 0 bases from V and 4 bases from J, with 20 bases between. Germline CDR1 and CDR2: SGHRS and YFSETQ. The CDR3 is CASSLVGGRRGIYEQYF. CDR3 in DNA: TGCGCCAGCAGCTTGGTAGGGGGCCGGAGGGGGATATACGAGCAGTACTTC.

The V gene is TRBV27, the J gene TRBJ2-2; D is unclear. Trimming shortened V by 8 bases and J by 4 bases, and 11 bases separated the two germline ends. This CDR3 is built from 13 residues. Germline V CDR1 and CDR2: MNHEY, SMNVEV (reference sequence). The CDR3 DNA sequence: TGTGCCAGCCGACGGACGGGCACCGGGGAGCTGTTTTTT. Translated, it gives CASRRTGTGELFF.

This sequence joins TRBV7-9 and TRBJ2-1, with TRBD2 as a possible D gene (5 bases). The germline gives CDR1 SEHNR, CDR2 FQNEAQ (reference sequence). This CDR3 is 18 amino acids long. V dropped 5 bases and J dropped 4 bases, with 24 bases sitting between them. As DNA, the CDR3 is TGTGCCAGCAGCACAAAGCACCAGCGGTCCCCTTTATACAATGAGCAGTTCTTC. This codes for CASSTKHQRSPLYNEQFF.

The chain couples TRBV7-2 to TRBJ2-7; 8 bases align to TRBD2. CDR1 is SGHTA and CDR2 is FQGNSA in the germline V gene. The CDR3 is 16 amino acids. The ends lost 5 bases at V and 0 bases at J; junction bases unmatched: 9. CDR3 sequence reads: CASSNGPGLVSYEQYF. The CDR3 DNA is TGTGCCAGCAGCAATGGACCGGGACTAGTCTCCTACGAGCAGTACTTC.

The chain employs TRBV29-1 and TRBJ2-1, with TRBD2 identical over 12 bases. The CDR3 has 16 amino acids. CDR1 and CDR2 (germline): SQVTM, ANQGSEA. Germline trimming cut 5 bases from V and 6 bases from J; bases unmatched to any gene: 11. CDR3 DNA sequence: TGCAGCGTTAGACTAGCGGGAGCGTGGCTACCCAATGAGCAGTTCTTC. Translation: CSVRLAGAWLPNEQFF.

In this sample, this clone turned up once. The V call is TRBV29-1, the J call TRBJ2-7; 7 nucleotides align to TRBD1. From germline, CDR1 is SQVTM and CDR2 ANQGSEA. Trimming cost V 5 bases and J 3 bases; bases outside gene matches: 10. The CDR3 is 14 amino acids. The CDR3 spells CSVTGVTGSYEQYF. For the CDR3, the DNA is TGCAGCGTTACCGGGGTGACAGGGAGCTACGAGCAGTACTTC.

V usage is TRBV29-1 and J usage is TRBJ1-2; D ambiguous. The CDR3 has 13 residues. CDR1 and CDR2 (germline): SQVTM, ANQGSEA. V dropped 4 bases and J dropped 3 bases, with 12 bases sitting between them. In nucleotides, the CDR3 is TGCAGCGTTGTTGGATTGTCCGACTATGGCTACACCTTC. Amino acids: CSVVGLSDYGYTF.

This clone was seen a handful of times. The chain is built from TRBV11-2 and TRBJ2-2; D may be TRBD2 (5 bases). Germline V lookup: CDR1 SGHAT, CDR2 FQNNGV. This CDR3 contains 15 residues. V lost 3 bases and J 3 bases, leaving 11 bases between the germline ends. For the CDR3, the DNA is TGTGCCAGCAGCTTTATGGGGAGATACACCGGGGAGCTGTTTTTT. Translation gives CASSFMGRYTGELFF.

CDR3 region: CASSLARQGAYEQYF. The CDR3 DNA is TGCGCCAGCAGCTTGGCTCGACAGGGGGCGTACGAGCAGTACTTC. The chain carries TRBV5-1 and TRBJ2-7, with 10 bases fitting TRBD1. After removal of 0 bases from V and 4 bases from J, the junction contained 4 bases not matched to a gene. From germline, CDR1 is SGHRS and CDR2 YFSETQ. The CDR3 covers 15 residues.

This chain joins TRBV11-1 and TRBJ2-7, with 7 positions matching TRBD1. J was trimmed by 3 bases and V by 4 bases; bases with no gene match: 18. The CDR3 sequence is 18 residues long. Germline V lookup: CDR1 SGHAT, CDR2 FQDESV (reference sequence). The CDR3 nucleotides read TGTGCCAGCAGCTCGGGCCTTGCTTCGGGACAGTTGATCTACGAGCAGTACTTC. Translated: CASSSGLASGQLIYEQYF.

This chain joins TRBV11-2 and TRBJ2-1; the D call may be TRBD1 or TRBD2 (6 bases each). The V end lost 4 bases, the J end lost 0 bases, and 13 bases lay between the germline ends. The CDR3 is made up of 16 amino acids. CDR1 is SGHAT and CDR2 is FQNNGV in the germline V gene. DNA for the CDR3: TGTGCCAGCAGCTCCATGAGGGGGGCCTCCTACAATGAGCAGTTCTTC. This sequence encodes CASSSMRGASYNEQFF.

The V and J genes are TRBV5-1 and TRBJ2-2, with TRBD1 matching over 9 bases. Trimming cost V 1 base and J 7 bases; bases outside gene matches: 14. Germline V lookup: CDR1 SGHRS, CDR2 YFSETQ. The CDR3 length is 18 residues. The CDR3 nucleotides read TGCGCCAGCAGCTTGCGGGGGGCGAGGACAGGGGCCGGCGGGGAGCTGTTTTTT. Translation: CASSLRGARTGAGGELFF.

Only one count was recorded for this clone. The chain is built from TRBV19 and TRBJ2-7, with 8 bases identical to TRBD2. J lost 6 bases, V lost 6 bases, and 10 bases had no gene match. This CDR3 region has 14 residues. Germline V gene sequence: CDR1 LNHDA, CDR2 SQIVND (reference sequence). CDR3: CASRTGGAAGEQYF. CDR3 nucleotide sequence: TGTGCCAGTAGGACCGGGGGGGCAGCTGGCGAGCAGTACTTC.

This rearrangement joins TRBV18 to TRBJ2-5, with D possibly TRBD2 on 5 matching bases. The CDR3 covers 15 residues. With 3 bases removed from V and 5 bases from J, the gap between germline ends came to 16 bases. Germline V lookup: CDR1 KGHSH, CDR2 LQKENI. In DNA form, the CDR3 reads TGTGCCAGCTCACCTTCCGGGTCCGCGGGCGAGACCCAGTACTTC. This encodes CASSPSGSAGETQYF.

The chain joins TRBV7-9 to TRBJ1-2, with TRBD1 matching 7 bases. The V and J ends lost 5 bases and 1 base, in that order; junction bases with no gene match: 4. The CDR3 totals 14 residues. Germline V gene sequence: CDR1 SEHNR, CDR2 FQNEAQ (reference sequence). The CDR3, as DNA: TGTGCCAGCAGCCTGACAGGGATTAACTATGGCTACACCTTC. It yields the protein CASSLTGINYGYTF.

This clone was detected only a few times. The chain combines TRBV6-1 with TRBJ1-5; D is unresolved. V shed 5 bases and J shed 2 bases, with 13 bases lying between them. From germline, CDR1 is MNHNS and CDR2 SASEGT. The CDR3 spans 15 residues. CDR3 residues: CASSLVLEGNQPQHF. CDR3 coding DNA: TGTGCCAGCAGTCTGGTCCTCGAAGGCAATCAGCCCCAGCATTTT.

V gene TRBV29-1 combines with J gene TRBJ2-1, with 8 bases fitting TRBD2. The CDR3 is 13 residues long. V was pared by 5 bases and J by 9 bases, with 9 bases of the junction left unmatched. Germline CDR1 is SQVTM and CDR2 is ANQGSEA. The DNA for the CDR3 is TGCAGCGTTTCCAGCGGGGGAGAGGTTGAGCAGTTCTTC. It encodes CSVSSGGEVEQFF.

This chain's CDR3 is CASTYFGSRNTLSGANVLTF. Written as DNA, the CDR3 is TGTGCCAGCACTTATTTTGGTAGTCGTAACACCCTCTCTGGGGCCAACGTCCTGACTTTC. This chain uses TRBV28 with TRBJ2-6, with D unclear. Trimming shortened V by 7 bases and J by 0 bases, and 25 bases separated the two germline ends. The CDR3 sequence is 20 residues long. Per the germline V gene, CDR1 is MDHEN and CDR2 is SYDVKM.

This clone was seen more than once but under ten times. This rearrangement joins TRBV6-4 to TRBJ2-2; D is unresolved. The CDR3 contains 13 residues. Germline loops: CDR1 MRHNA, CDR2 SNTAGT. Trimming took off 0 bases at V and 4 bases at J, with 3 bases between the two ends. The CDR3 DNA reads TGTGCCAGCAGTGACTCTAGCACCGGGGAGCTGTTTTTT. It encodes CASSDSSTGELFF.

J is TRBJ2-6 and V is TRBV19; D possibly uses TRBD1 or TRBD2 (5 bases each). CDR3 length equals 15 residues. Germline V CDR1 and CDR2: LNHDA, SQIVND (reference sequence). The V gene lost 5 bases and the J gene lost 0 bases, with 8 bases spanning the gap. CDR3 sequence reads: CASSLGDSGANVLTF. CDR3 bases: TGTGCCAGTAGTCTGGGGGACTCTGGGGCCAACGTCCTGACTTTC. The whole variable domain, filled in from reference TRBV19 and TRBJ2-6, reads DGGITQSPKYLFRKEGQNVTLSCEQNLNHDAMYWYRQDPGQGLRLIYYSQIVNDFQKGDIAEGYSVSREKKESFPLTVTSAQKNPTAFYLCASSLGDSGANVLTFGAGSRLTVL.

This sequence joins TRBV6-5 and TRBJ2-1, with 8 bases that match TRBD2. CDR1 MNHEY and CDR2 SVGAGI come from the germline V gene. CDR3 length: 15 residues. V shed 5 bases, J shed 5 bases, and the junction held 8 bases outside the gene matches. In nucleotides, the CDR3 is TGTGCCAGCAGTACTAAGCGGGAGTTGCACAATGAGCAGTTCTTC. Translated, it gives CASSTKRELHNEQFF.

This clone turned up a few times. The V and J genes are TRBV19 and TRBJ2-7; D is ambiguous. The germline V gene has CDR1 LNHDA and CDR2 SQIVND (reference sequence). This CDR3 is built from 14 residues. V was cut by 3 bases and J by 0 bases, with 9 bases left in between. In DNA form, the CDR3 reads TGTGCCAGTAGTATTGGGTCGAGCTCCTACGAGCAGTACTTC. Protein product: CASSIGSSSYEQYF.

The genes are TRBV5-6 and TRBJ1-5, with D unresolved. The CDR3 has 15 residues. The germline gives CDR1 SGHDT, CDR2 YYEEEE. V gave up 0 bases and J gave up 7 bases, with 14 bases separating them. The chain's CDR3 is CASSLASDRRQPQHF. CDR3 DNA sequence: TGTGCCAGCAGCTTGGCCTCGGACCGCCGGCAGCCCCAGCATTTT.

The chain links TRBV23-1 to TRBJ1-5, with 10 bases that match TRBD1. TRBV23-1 is known as an ORF, though its function is uncertain. J lost 0 bases, V lost 1 base, and 9 bases had no gene match. The CDR3 is made up of 19 amino acids. The CDR3 sequence is CASSQFGTGDNYSNQPQHF. In DNA form, the CDR3 reads TGCGCCAGCAGTCAATTCGGGACAGGGGATAATTATAGCAATCAGCCCCAGCATTTT.